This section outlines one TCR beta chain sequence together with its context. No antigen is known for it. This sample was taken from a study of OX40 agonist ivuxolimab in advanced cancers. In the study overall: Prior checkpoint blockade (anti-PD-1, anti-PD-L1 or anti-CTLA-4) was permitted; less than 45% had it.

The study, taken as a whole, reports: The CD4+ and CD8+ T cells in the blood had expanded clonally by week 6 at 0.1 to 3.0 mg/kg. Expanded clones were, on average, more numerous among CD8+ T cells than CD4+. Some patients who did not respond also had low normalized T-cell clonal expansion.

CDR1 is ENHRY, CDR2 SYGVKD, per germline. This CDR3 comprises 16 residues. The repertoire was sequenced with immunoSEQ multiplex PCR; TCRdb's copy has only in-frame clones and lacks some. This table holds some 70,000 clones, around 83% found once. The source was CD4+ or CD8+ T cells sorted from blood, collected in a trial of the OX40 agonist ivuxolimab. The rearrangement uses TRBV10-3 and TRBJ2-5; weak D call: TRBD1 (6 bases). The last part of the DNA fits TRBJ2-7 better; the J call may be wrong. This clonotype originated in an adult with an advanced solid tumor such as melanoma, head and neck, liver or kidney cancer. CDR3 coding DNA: TGTGCCATCAGTGATTCTGGGGGCAGGGGTACCTACGAGCAGTACTTC. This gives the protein CAISDSGGRGTYEQYF.